The present T cell receptor (beta chain) was sequenced within a study of blood T cell repertoires in COVID-19. For the study at large: COVID-19 samples collected from the United States, Italy and Spain covered acute and convalescent phases. T cells, B-cell-depleted T cells, or PBMCs provided the cDNA or gDNA that served as material.

The CDR3 is made up of 13 amino acids. The germline V and J ends were trimmed by 10 bases and 6 bases, with 15 bases remaining between them. Germline CDR1 and CDR2: LNHDA and SQIVND (reference sequence). This clone was seen once. Authors' analysis steps: Amplification with reference gene primers provided the estimates of nucleated cell counts. TCRdb's table, derived via immunoSEQ multiplex PCR, lists solely in-frame clones and lacks some. V, J and clone size are taken as reported in that table, and D and trimming were inferred from the DNA itself. This table holds fewer than 250,000 clones, over 70% found once.

The rearrangement joins TRBV19 to TRBJ1-4; tentative D call: TRBD1 (5 bases). The clonotype originates from a woman aged 50 to 65 with acute or convalescent COVID-19. Specimen: peripheral blood. The chain's CDR3 is CAIGAGGDEKLFF. DNA for the CDR3: TGTGCCATTGGGGCAGGTGGGGATGAAAAACTGTTTTTT.